Listed below are T cell receptor beta chains from one sample, sequenced in a study of cytotoxic CD8 clonotypes in ibrutinib-treated CLL. Sequencing was performed with immunoSEQ multiplex PCR; in TCRdb, only in-frame clones are kept and a portion is missing. The sample lists 7,900 or so clones, roughly 84% occurring once. Sequenced here: PBMCs, sampled before ibrutinib treatment. Receptors were obtained from a human donor with chronic lymphocytic leukemia. Each CDR3 is given with its conserved first and last residue. A D gene is named only where the DNA matches it firmly. Clone size is given for some rows only: seen once, a few or many times, or a class if the clone is expanded.

J gene | V gene | clone size | D gene | CDR3 DNA | CDR3 protein
TRBJ2-2 | TRBV7-3 | . | TRBD2 | TGTGCCAGCAGCTTAAACGCGCAGACTAGCGGGAGGGCCGGGGAGCTGTTTTTT | CASSLNAQTSGRAGELFF
TRBJ1-1 | TRBV30 | . | TRBD1 | TGTGCCTGGAGTGGATTCGGGACAGTGAACACTGAAGCTTTCTTT | CAWSGFGTVNTEAFF
TRBJ1-2 | TRBV5-4 | . | . | TGTGCCAGCAGCTGGCAGGACAGAGCCAACTATGGCTACACCTTC | CASSWQDRANYGYTF
TRBJ2-4 | TRBV27 | . | . | TGTGCCAGCAGTTTAAACGCACGACTAGCCAAAAACATTCAGTACTTC | CASSLNARLAKNIQYF
TRBJ1-2 | TRBV30 | few | . | TGTGCCTGGAGTGGCCGGGACTATGGCTACACCTTC | CAWSGRDYGYTF
TRBJ2-7 | TRBV7-8 | . | TRBD1 | TGTGCCAGCAGCGTAGACAGGGGAAGGTACGAGCAGTACTTC | CASSVDRGRYEQYF
TRBJ1-1 | TRBV18 | . | . | TGTGCCAGCTCGGAGGCGAGGACTGAAGCTTTCTTT | CASSEARTEAFF
TRBJ2-7 | TRBV28 | . | . | TGTGCCAGCAGTTGGGGGAAGGGGCACGAGCAGTACTTC | CASSWGKGHEQYF
TRBJ1-5 | TRBV6-1 | . | . | TGTGCCAGCAGTGAAGCTTTCAATCAGCCCCAGCATTTT | CASSEAFNQPQHF
TRBJ1-2 | TRBV4-3 | . | . | TGCGCCAGCAGCCGAGGGACGGGGGACTATGGCTACACCTTC | CASSRGTGDYGYTF
TRBJ1-1 | TRBV2 | . | . | TGTGCCAGCTCCACCGGGGGTAGAAACACTGAAGCTTTCTTT | CASSTGGRNTEAFF
TRBJ1-1 | TRBV4-1 | . | TRBD1 | TGCGCCAGCAGGTCGGGACAGTTGAACACTGAAGCTTTCTTT | CASRSGQLNTEAFF
TRBJ1-1 | TRBV11-2 | . | . | TGTGCCAGCAGCTCGACACCCCCCGGCGGTCATGACACTGAAGCTTTCTTT | CASSSTPPGGHDTEAFF
TRBJ2-3 | TRBV2 | . | TRBD1 | TGTGCCAGCAGTCGACAGGGGAGTAACACAGATACGCAGTATTTT | CASSRQGSNTDTQYF
TRBJ1-5 | TRBV27 | . | . | TGTGCCAGCAGTTACAGGTACAATCAGCCCCAGCATTTT | CASSYRYNQPQHF
TRBJ2-7 | TRBV7-2 | . | . | TGTGCCAGCAGCTTAAGGCTTGATTTAAGATACGAGCAGTACTTC | CASSLRLDLRYEQYF
TRBJ1-2 | TRBV30 | . | . | TGTGCCTGGAGTTTTAACTATGGCTACACCTTC | CAWSFNYGYTF
TRBJ2-3 | TRBV10-3 | . | TRBD1 | TGTGCCATCAGTGCTTTAGGGGGCGGAGGAGATACGCAGTATTTT | CAISALGGGGDTQYF
TRBJ1-1 | TRBV27 | . | TRBD1 | TGTGCCAGCAGTAAATCGACAGGGTTGAACACTGAAGCTTTCTTT | CASSKSTGLNTEAFF
TRBJ1-5 | TRBV28 | once | . | TGTGCCAACTGCCCAGGAGGGGGAAATCAGCCCCAGCATTTT | CANCPGGGNQPQHF
TRBJ2-7 | TRBV28 | . | . | TGTGCCAGCATTGAACAGGGGAGGGACTACGAGCAGTACTTC | CASIEQGRDYEQYF
TRBJ1-1 | TRBV25-1 | . | . | TGTGCCCAAACGAGGGCAGCGCGGGCCGTGGACACTGAAGCTTTCTTT | CAQTRAARAVDTEAFF